The rows below give T cell receptor beta chains drawn from one sample of a study of human T cells and chemical hapten exposure. TCRdb redid the calling of the RACE reads with MiXCR, one entry per CDR3 protein. The sample includes a few hundred thousand distinct CDR3 sequences, about 6% of them seen just once. Sequencing used whole blood, obtained in connection with sensitization to the hapten diphenylcyclopropenone (DPC). These receptors all stem from a woman aged 18-35 years with alopecia areata. Some clones in this sample may be carry-over from other donors' samples. The CDR3 runs from the conserved cysteine through the conserved F or W. A D gene is named only where the DNA matches it firmly. For some rows the clone size is stated as once, few or many, or as a class when expanded; others skip it.

D gene	CDR3 length	clone size	J gene	V gene	CDR3 protein	CDR3 DNA
.	13	many	TRBJ1-2	TRBV29-1	CSVEPRSSYGYTF	TGCAGCGTTGAACCAAGGTCTTCCTATGGCTACACCTTC
.	14	few	TRBJ1-2	TRBV24-1	CATSDAGRSRGYTF	TGTGCCACCAGTGATGCGGGGAGGTCCCGGGGCTACACCTTC
.	15	many	TRBJ1-1	TRBV6-2/TRBV6-3	CASSYWQQGNTEAFF	TGTGCCAGCAGTTACTGGCAACAGGGGAACACTGAAGCTTTCTTT
.	13	many	TRBJ1-2	TRBV6-5	CASGPTENYGYTF	TGTGCCAGCGGCCCGACAGAAAACTATGGCTACACCTTC
.	13	many	TRBJ2-7	TRBV5-4	CASSLGGFYEQYF	TGTGCCAGCAGCTTGGGGGGATTTTACGAGCAGTACTTC
.	13	few	TRBJ2-1	TRBV6-6	CASSYGQYNEQFF	TGTGCCAGCAGTTACGGACAGTACAATGAGCAGTTCTTC
.	12	few	TRBJ1-1	TRBV6-2/TRBV6-3	CASEGRGIEAFF	TGTGCCAGCGAGGGCCGGGGTATTGAAGCTTTCTTT
.	13	many	TRBJ2-3	TRBV5-6	CASSFLLPNTQYF	TGTGCCAGCAGTTTCCTTTTACCGAATACGCAGTATTTT
.	13	many	TRBJ1-2	TRBV2	CASSEIDYDGYTF	TGTGCCAGCAGTGAGATTGACTACGATGGCTACACCTTC
TRBD2	17	few	TRBJ2-3	TRBV5-1	CASSPGLAGGSGDTQYF	TGCGCCAGCAGCCCCGGACTAGCGGGGGGTTCGGGGGATACGCAGTATTTT
TRBD1	13	many	TRBJ1-2	TRBV3-1	CASSQPGGYGYTF	TGTGCCAGCAGCCAGCCAGGGGGCTATGGCTACACCTTC
.	16	.	TRBJ1-3	TRBV7-2	CASSLPAGGGGNTIYF	TGTGCCAGCAGCCTCCCCGCGGGGGGCGGGGGAAACACCATATATTTT
TRBD1	14	few	TRBJ2-7	TRBV6-2/TRBV6-3	CASSLRQGAYEQYF	TGTGCCAGCAGTTTACGGCAGGGGGCCTACGAGCAGTACTTC
.	14	many	TRBJ2-3	TRBV18	CASSPTRPPDTQYF	TGTGCCAGCTCACCGACTAGGCCCCCAGATACGCAGTATTTT
TRBD1	14	many	TRBJ1-1	TRBV29-1	CSVGTDALTTEAFF	TGCAGCGTCGGGACAGATGCACTTACTACTGAAGCTTTCTTT
.	13	many	TRBJ1-1	TRBV20-1	CSAREQGSTEAFF	TGCAGTGCTAGAGAACAAGGCTCGACTGAAGCTTTCTTT
TRBD1	14	.	TRBJ1-4	TRBV7-6	CASSPRTGFEKLFF	TGTGCCAGCAGCCCCAGGACAGGGTTTGAAAAACTGTTTTTT
TRBD1	14	.	TRBJ2-1	TRBV12-3/TRBV12-4	CASQSGTGTHEQFF	TGTGCCAGCCAATCCGGGACAGGGACGCATGAGCAGTTCTTC
.	14	few	TRBJ1-3	TRBV12-3/TRBV12-4	CASSQQGSGNTIYF	TGTGCCAGCAGTCAACAGGGATCTGGAAACACCATATATTTT
TRBD2	16	.	TRBJ2-3	TRBV10-3	CAISFRTSGGTDTQYF	TGTGCCATCAGTTTCCGGACTAGCGGGGGGACAGATACGCAGTATTTT
.	14	many	TRBJ1-6	TRBV29-1	CSVATDSLGSPLHF	TGCAGCGTTGCTACGGACAGCCTTGGTTCACCCCTCCACTTT
.	14	few	TRBJ2-2	TRBV4-3	CASKVDASTGELFF	TGCGCCAGCAAGGTGGACGCCAGCACCGGGGAGCTGTTTTTT
.	13	few	TRBJ2-3	TRBV7-8	CASSSRLADTQYF	TGTGCCAGCAGCTCGAGACTAGCAGATACGCAGTATTTT
TRBD2	15	few	TRBJ2-3	TRBV20-1	CSAKSLAGGTDTQYF	TGCAGTGCCAAGTCACTAGCGGGTGGCACAGATACGCAGTATTTT
.	13	.	TRBJ2-1	TRBV6-1	CASSEAWDGEQFF	TGTGCCAGCAGTGAAGCGTGGGACGGCGAGCAGTTCTTC
.	16	few	TRBJ1-3	TRBV7-2	CASSLAGTQYGNTIYF	TGTGCCAGCAGCTTAGCGGGGACCCAGTATGGAAACACCATATATTTT
.	13	many	TRBJ1-3	TRBV29-1	CSVAGSSGNTIYF	TGCAGCGTTGCAGGGAGCTCTGGAAACACCATATATTTT
TRBD1	18	many	TRBJ2-6	TRBV9	CASSPRTGATSGANVLTF	TGTGCCAGCAGCCCTCGGACAGGGGCAACCTCTGGGGCCAACGTCCTGACTTTC
.	14	many	TRBJ2-3	TRBV12-3/TRBV12-4	CASSSPDSTDTQYF	TGTGCCAGCAGTTCGCCGGATAGCACAGATACGCAGTATTTT
.	15	many	TRBJ2-6	TRBV6-5	CASSPGNSGANVLTF	TGTGCCAGCAGTCCAGGGAACTCTGGGGCCAACGTCCTGACTTTC
.	15	few	TRBJ2-1	TRBV5-1	CASSLIGTNYNEQFF	TGCGCCAGCAGCTTGATAGGGACCAATTACAATGAGCAGTTCTTC
TRBD2	16	few	TRBJ2-3	TRBV27	CASSFLGTSRQDTQYF	TGTGCCAGCAGTTTCCTGGGGACTAGCCGGCAAGATACGCAGTATTTT
.	15	few	TRBJ2-7	TRBV5-1	CASSPENSGPYEQYF	TGCGCCAGCAGCCCGGAGAATAGCGGACCCTACGAGCAGTACTTC
TRBD2	15	few	TRBJ2-7	TRBV5-1	CASSPTSGSLGEQYF	TGCGCCAGCAGCCCCACTAGCGGCTCCCTGGGGGAGCAGTACTTC
.	12	many	TRBJ2-3	TRBV4-3	CASSQASGTQYF	TGCGCCAGCAGCCAAGCCTCCGGTACGCAGTATTTT
TRBD1	15	few	TRBJ1-3	TRBV18	CASSPKTGQGNTIYF	TGTGCCAGCTCACCGAAGACAGGGCAAGGAAACACCATATATTTT
TRBD2	16	.	TRBJ2-3	TRBV10-1	CASSSEGLAGEDTQYF	TGCGCCAGCAGTTCCGAAGGGCTAGCGGGGGAAGATACGCAGTATTTT